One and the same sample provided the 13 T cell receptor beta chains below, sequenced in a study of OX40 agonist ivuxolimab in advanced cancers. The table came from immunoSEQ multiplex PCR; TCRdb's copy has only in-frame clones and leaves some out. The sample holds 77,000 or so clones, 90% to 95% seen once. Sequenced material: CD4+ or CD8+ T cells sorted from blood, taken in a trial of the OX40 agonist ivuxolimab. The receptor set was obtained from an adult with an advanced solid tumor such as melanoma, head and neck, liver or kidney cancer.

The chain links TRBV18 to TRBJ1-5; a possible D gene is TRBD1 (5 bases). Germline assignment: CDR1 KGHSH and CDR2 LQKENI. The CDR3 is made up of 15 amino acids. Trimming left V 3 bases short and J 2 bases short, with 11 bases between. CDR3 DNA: TGTGCCAGCTCACCCTCGTGGGGGGGCAATCAGCCCCAGCATTTT. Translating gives CASSPSWGGNQPQHF. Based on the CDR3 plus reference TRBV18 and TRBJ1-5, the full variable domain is NAGVMQNPRHLVRRRGQEARLRCSPMKGHSHVYWYRQLPEEGLKFMVYLQKENIIDESGMPKERFSAEFPKEGPSILRIQQVVRGDSAAYFCASSPSWGGNQPQHFGDGTRLSIL.

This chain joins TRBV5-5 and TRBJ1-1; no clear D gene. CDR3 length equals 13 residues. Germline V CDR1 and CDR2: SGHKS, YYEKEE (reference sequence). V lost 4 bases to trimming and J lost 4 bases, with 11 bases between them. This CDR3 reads CASSNIRGTEAFF. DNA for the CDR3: TGTGCCAGCAGCAATATCCGAGGCACTGAAGCTTTCTTT.

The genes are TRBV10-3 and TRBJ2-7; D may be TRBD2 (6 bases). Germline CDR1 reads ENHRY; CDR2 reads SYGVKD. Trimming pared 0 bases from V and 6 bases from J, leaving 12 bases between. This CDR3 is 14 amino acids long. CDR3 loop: CAISESGEASEQYF. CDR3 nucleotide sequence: TGTGCCATCAGTGAGTCAGGGGAGGCGAGCGAGCAGTACTTC.

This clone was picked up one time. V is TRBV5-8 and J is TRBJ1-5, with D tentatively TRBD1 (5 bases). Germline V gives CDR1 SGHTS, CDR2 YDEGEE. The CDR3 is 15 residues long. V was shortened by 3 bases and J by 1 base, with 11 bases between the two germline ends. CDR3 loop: CASSWGMYSNQPQHF. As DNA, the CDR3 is TGTGCCAGCAGCTGGGGGATGTACAGCAATCAGCCCCAGCATTTT.

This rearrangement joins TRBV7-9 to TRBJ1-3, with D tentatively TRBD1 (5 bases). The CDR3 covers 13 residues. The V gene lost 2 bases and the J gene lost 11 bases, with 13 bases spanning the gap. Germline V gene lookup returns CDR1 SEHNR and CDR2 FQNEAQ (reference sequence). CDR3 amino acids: CASSLPVPGAIYF. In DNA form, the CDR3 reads TGTGCCAGCAGCTTACCGGTCCCGGGGGCCATATATTTT.

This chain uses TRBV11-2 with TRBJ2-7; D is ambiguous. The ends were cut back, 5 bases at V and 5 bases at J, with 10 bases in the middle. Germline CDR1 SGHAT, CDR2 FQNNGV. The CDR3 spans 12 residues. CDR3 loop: CASSPLIDEQYF. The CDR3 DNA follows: TGTGCCAGCAGCCCACTAATCGACGAGCAGTACTTC. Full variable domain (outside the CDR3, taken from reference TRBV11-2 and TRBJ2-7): EAGVAQSPRYKIIEKRQSVAFWCNPISGHATLYWYQQILGQGPKLLIQFQNNGVVDDSQLPKDRFSAERLKGVDSTLKIQPAKLEDSAVYLCASSPLIDEQYFGPGTRLTVT.

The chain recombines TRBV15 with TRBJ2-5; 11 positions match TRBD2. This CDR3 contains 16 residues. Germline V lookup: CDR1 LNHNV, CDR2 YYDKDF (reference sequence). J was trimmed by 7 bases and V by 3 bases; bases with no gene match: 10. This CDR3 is CATSRQSSGGSGTQYF. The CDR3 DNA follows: TGTGCCACCAGCAGGCAATCTAGCGGGGGGAGCGGGACCCAGTACTTC.

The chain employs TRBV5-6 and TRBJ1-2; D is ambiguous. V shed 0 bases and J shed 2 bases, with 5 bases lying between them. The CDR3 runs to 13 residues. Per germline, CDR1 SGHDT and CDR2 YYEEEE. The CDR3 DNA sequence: TGTGCCAGCAGCTTGGGCGGAAACTATGGCTACACCTTC. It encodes CASSLGGNYGYTF.

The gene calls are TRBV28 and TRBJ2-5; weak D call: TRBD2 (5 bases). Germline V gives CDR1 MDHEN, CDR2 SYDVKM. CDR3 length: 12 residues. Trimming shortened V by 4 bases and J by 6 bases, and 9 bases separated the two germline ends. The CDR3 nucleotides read TGTGCCAGCAGTTGGGAGAGGAAGACCCAGTACTTC. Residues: CASSWERKTQYF. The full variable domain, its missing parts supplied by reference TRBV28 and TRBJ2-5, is DVKVTQSSRYLVKRTGEKVFLECVQDMDHENMFWYRQDPGLGLRLIYFSYDVKMKEKGDIPEGYSVSREKKERFSLILESASTNQTSMYLCASSWERKTQYFGPGTRLLVL.

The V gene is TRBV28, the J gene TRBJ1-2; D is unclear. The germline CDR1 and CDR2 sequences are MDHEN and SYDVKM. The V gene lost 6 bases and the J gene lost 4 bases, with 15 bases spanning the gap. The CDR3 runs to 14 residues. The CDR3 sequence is CASRDGPGSYGYTF. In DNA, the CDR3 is TGTGCCAGCAGGGATGGTCCGGGGAGCTATGGCTACACCTTC.

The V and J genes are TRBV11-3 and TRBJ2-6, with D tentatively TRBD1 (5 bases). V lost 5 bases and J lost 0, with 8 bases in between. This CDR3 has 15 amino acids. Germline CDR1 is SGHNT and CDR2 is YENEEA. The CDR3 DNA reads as TGTGCCAGCAGCCAAACAGGCTCTGGGGCCAACGTCCTGACTTTC. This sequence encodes CASSQTGSGANVLTF.

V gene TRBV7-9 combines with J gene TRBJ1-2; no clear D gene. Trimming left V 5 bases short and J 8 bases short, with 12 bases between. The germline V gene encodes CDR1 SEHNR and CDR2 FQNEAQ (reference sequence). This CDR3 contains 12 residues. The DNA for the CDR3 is TGTGCCAGCAGCCTAGGGATGGAAGGCTACACCTTC. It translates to CASSLGMEGYTF.

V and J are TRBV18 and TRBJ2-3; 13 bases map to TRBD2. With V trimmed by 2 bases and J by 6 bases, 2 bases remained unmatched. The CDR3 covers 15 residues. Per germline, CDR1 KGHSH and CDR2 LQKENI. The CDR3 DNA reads TGTGCCAGCTCACCAACTAGCGGGGGGGCGGATACGCAGTATTTT. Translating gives CASSPTSGGADTQYF.